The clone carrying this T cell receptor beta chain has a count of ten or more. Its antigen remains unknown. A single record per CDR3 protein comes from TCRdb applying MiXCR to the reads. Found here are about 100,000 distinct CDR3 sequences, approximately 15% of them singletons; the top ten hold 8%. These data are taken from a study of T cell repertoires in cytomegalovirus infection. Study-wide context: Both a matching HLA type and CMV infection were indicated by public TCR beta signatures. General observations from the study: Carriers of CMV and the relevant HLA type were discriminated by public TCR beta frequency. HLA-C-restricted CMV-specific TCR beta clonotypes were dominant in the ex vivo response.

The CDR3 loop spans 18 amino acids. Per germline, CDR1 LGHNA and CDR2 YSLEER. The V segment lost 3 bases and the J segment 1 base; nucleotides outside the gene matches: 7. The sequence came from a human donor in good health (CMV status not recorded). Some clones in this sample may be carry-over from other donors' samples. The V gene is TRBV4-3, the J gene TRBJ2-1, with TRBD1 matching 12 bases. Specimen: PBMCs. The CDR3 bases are TGCGCCAGCAGCCAGCCGGGACAGGGGGCAGGATCCTACAATGAGCAGTTCTTC. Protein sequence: CASSQPGQGAGSYNEQFF.